This T cell receptor (beta chain) was recorded in a study of blood T cells in healthy people across ages. Study findings and constraints: Naive CD4+ cells and diversity were both higher in long-lived donors than in aged donors.

Trimming stripped 5 bases from V and 4 bases from J, with 17 bases between. The CDR3 runs 15 residues. Germline values: CDR1 MNHEY, CDR2 SVGAGI. Concerning this clonotype: The antigen remains unidentified.

The people who gave samples were healthy Caucasians from Russia, aged about 6 to 100. There were at least 5 micrograms of total RNA extracted from every sample. A J-beta primer mix and a sample-barcoded 5' primer were used in a second PCR of roughly 6 to 11 cycles. Every cDNA molecule carried a tag from a template-switch adaptor bearing 12 random nucleotides. Each CDR3 protein gets one entry after TCRdb re-called the 5' RACE reads with MiXCR. The sample has over a million distinct CDR3 sequences; approximately 59% are singletons. V and J are TRBV6-5 and TRBJ2-5; maybe TRBD2 (5 bases). The sample comprised blood. This TCR came from a man in his late teens or twenties in good health. In DNA form, the CDR3 reads TGTGCCAGCAGTAACCTGATCGGGGTGGTAGAGACCCAGTACTTC. Its protein product is CASSNLIGVVETQYF.